Below, one T cell receptor beta chain is given with its context. Only in-frame clones appear in the TCRdb table, and some are missing; sequencing was by immunoSEQ multiplex PCR. The table records just under 65,000 clones, 83% of them present only once. This sample is part of a study of blood T cell repertoires in COVID-19. The wider study: Sites in the United States, Italy and Spain provided acute and convalescent COVID-19 samples. Nucleic acid was either cDNA or gDNA, and it came from T cells, B-cell-depleted T cells, or PBMCs.

J was trimmed by 0 bases and V by 0 bases; bases with no gene match: 7. CDR1 is SGHDT, CDR2 YYEEEE, per germline. This CDR3 has 17 residues. This TCR derives from a human donor in a cohort sampled during active COVID-19. Sequencing was performed on peripheral blood. The chain recombines TRBV5-6 with TRBJ1-1; 8 bases line up with TRBD1. CDR3 in amino acids: CASSLGTGTRMNTEAFF. The CDR3 DNA reads TGTGCCAGCAGCTTGGGGACAGGGACTCGTATGAACACTGAAGCTTTCTTT.